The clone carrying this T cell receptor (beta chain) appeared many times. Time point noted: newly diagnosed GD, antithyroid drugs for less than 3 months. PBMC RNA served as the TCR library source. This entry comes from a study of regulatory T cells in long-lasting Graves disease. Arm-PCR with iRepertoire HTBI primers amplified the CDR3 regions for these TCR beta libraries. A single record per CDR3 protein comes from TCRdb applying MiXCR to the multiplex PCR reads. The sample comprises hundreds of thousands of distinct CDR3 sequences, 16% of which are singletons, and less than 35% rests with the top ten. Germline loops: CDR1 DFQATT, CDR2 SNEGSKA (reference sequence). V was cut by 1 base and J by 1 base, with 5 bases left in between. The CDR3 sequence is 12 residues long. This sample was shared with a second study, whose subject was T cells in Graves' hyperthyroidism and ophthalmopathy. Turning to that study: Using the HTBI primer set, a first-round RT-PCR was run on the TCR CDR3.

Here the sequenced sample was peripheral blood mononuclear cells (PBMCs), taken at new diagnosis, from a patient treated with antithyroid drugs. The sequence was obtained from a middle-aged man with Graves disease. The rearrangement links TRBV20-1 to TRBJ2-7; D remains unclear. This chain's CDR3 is CSARGISYEQYF. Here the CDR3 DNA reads TGCAGTGCTAGAGGCATATCCTACGAGCAGTACTTC.